This is a list of T cell receptor beta chains from one sample in a study of blood T cell repertoires in COVID-19. Repertoires were generated with immunoSEQ multiplex PCR, while TCRdb's copy carries only in-frame clones and drops some. The sample yields about 250,000 clones, about four fifths seen once. Sequencing was carried out using peripheral blood. These receptors were taken from a man older than 75 with acute or convalescent COVID-19. Both conserved end residues are part of each CDR3.

TRBV3-1/TRBV3-2	TRBJ2-3	CASSPGGTSTDTQYF
TRBV19	TRBJ2-4	CASSTASGQGAENIQYF
TRBV7-6	TRBJ2-3	CASSSGLAGRTDTQYF
TRBV7-3	TRBJ2-2	CASAPTLAGVKGTGELFF
TRBV4-1	TRBJ2-3	CASSQLTSGVAPQYF
TRBV24-1	TRBJ1-2	CATSEPTAGPYGYTF
TRBV19	TRBJ2-3	CASSSRRQGNTDTQYF
TRBV10-3	TRBJ1-1	CAIRPYRDQNTEAFF
TRBV7-8	TRBJ1-2	CASSPTGGVLRMSYGYTF
TRBV29-1	TRBJ1-1	CSVQRGRDTEAFF
TRBV6-5	TRBJ1-5	CASSLTREQPQHF
TRBV19	TRBJ2-7	CASSILGAGAYEQYF
TRBV9	TRBJ2-3	CASSFSSRGTDTQYF
TRBV2	TRBJ1-3	CASQQGERNTIYF
TRBV18	TRBJ1-1	CASSPPRGPNTEAFF
TRBV24-1	TRBJ2-3	CATSDHIAGGRLPDTQYF
TRBV6-5	TRBJ2-3	CASSFGLAGRTDTQYF
TRBV2	TRBJ1-1	CASTVLNTEAFF
TRBV7-2	TRBJ2-7	CASSYTGTGFYEQYF
TRBV18	TRBJ1-2	CASSLGLNYGYTF
TRBV30	TRBJ2-1	CAWTQQGTAEQFF
TRBV19	TRBJ1-6	CASSGAFLDSPLHF
TRBV20-1	TRBJ1-2	CSATGTGGYTF
TRBV2	TRBJ1-3	CASRTIEAGNTIYF
TRBV12-3/TRBV12-4	TRBJ1-2	CASSTQGTYGYTF
TRBV4-2	TRBJ2-7	CASSQVTPTYEQYF
TRBV4-1	TRBJ1-2	CASSQERRQGSYGYTF
TRBV6-6	TRBJ1-6	CATLQGTTFNSPLHF
TRBV30	TRBJ2-1	CAWSGTGAMRNEQFF
TRBV3-1/TRBV3-2	TRBJ1-4	CASSPREALNEKLFF
TRBV3-1/TRBV3-2	TRBJ1-5	CASSLSDRGGQPQHF
TRBV7-8	TRBJ2-7	CASSSGVAYEQYF
TRBV19	TRBJ2-2	CASSTQGEARKLFF